This entry lists 21 T cell receptor beta chains sequenced from one sample in a study of low-dose radiotherapy and immunotherapy resistance in tumors. Time point specified: before trial treatment. First-strand cDNA relied on TRAV- and TRBV-specific primers spanning alpha and beta chains. Over about 18 PCR cycles, TCRs were amplified from a constant-region primer and V-primer adapter. TCRdb recomputed calls from the reads with MiXCR, one row per CDR3 protein. The table includes some 82,000 distinct CDR3 sequences, approximately 20% detected once. The starting material was PBMCs, obtained before treatment. The receptors shown here come from a male donor with prostate cancer.

The chain employs TRBV30 and TRBJ2-7, with a possible D match to TRBD1 (5 bases). The CDR3 covers 15 residues. Trimming stripped 0 bases from V and 2 bases from J, with 14 bases between. Per germline, CDR1 GTSNPN and CDR2 SVGIG (reference sequence). CDR3 bases: TGTGCCTGGAGTGTAGGACAAGCAACTACCTACGAGCAGTACTTC. Translated, it gives CAWSVGQATTYEQYF. The variable domain in full, completed from reference TRBV30 and TRBJ2-7, reads SQTIHQWPATLVQPVGSPLSLECTVEGTSNPNLYWYRQAAGRGLQLLFYSVGIGQISSEVPQNLSASRPQDRQFILSSKKLLLSDSGFYLCAWSVGQATTYEQYFGPGTRLTVT.

The chain joins TRBV10-3 to TRBJ2-2, with TRBD2 identical over 8 bases. The CDR3 has 14 amino acids. J gave up 3 bases and V 10 bases, and 7 bases lay outside the gene matches. Looked up from germline, CDR1 is ENHRY and CDR2 is SYGVKD. The CDR3 DNA sequence: TGTGCCAGCCGGGGGGGGGCCGACACCGGGGAGCTGTTTTTT. This codes for CASRGGADTGELFF.

This clonotype appeared once. The chain carries TRBV23-1 and TRBJ2-1; D is undetermined. TRBV23-1 is an ORF, with its function uncertain. Between the trimmed V and J ends, which lost 4 bases and 3 bases, there was a span of 1 base. This CDR3 spans 11 amino acids. This chain's CDR3 is CASSRYNEQFF. CDR3 DNA: TGCGCCAGCAGTCGCTACAATGAGCAGTTCTTC.

CDR3 DNA: TGCGCCAGCAGCTTGGCGACTAGCGGGAGTCTTGAGACCCAGTACTTC. Translation: CASSLATSGSLETQYF. The chain employs TRBV5-1 and TRBJ2-5; 12 nucleotides agree with TRBD2. Germline CDR1 and CDR2: SGHRS and YFSETQ. CDR3 length: 16 residues. After removal of 0 bases from V and 5 bases from J, the junction contained 5 bases not matched to a gene. The full variable domain, its missing parts supplied by reference TRBV5-1 and TRBJ2-5, is KAGVTQTPRYLIKTRGQQVTLSCSPISGHRSVSWYQQTPGQGLQFLFEYFSETQRNKGNFPGRFSGRQFSNSRSEMNVSTLELGDSALYLCASSLATSGSLETQYFGPGTRLLVL.

This clonotype was counted at least ten times. The chain uses TRBV4-1 and TRBJ2-1, with 12 bases aligning to TRBD2. The V gene's germline CDR1 is MGHRA and CDR2 YSYEKL. The CDR3 spans 16 residues. V was pared by 1 base and J by 9 bases, with 7 bases of the junction left unmatched. DNA for the CDR3: TGCGCCAGCAGCCAAGGGGCTAGCGGGAGGGCCGGTGAGCAGTTCTTC. This encodes CASSQGASGRAGEQFF.

This clonotype was found a few times. This sequence is one base from a far larger clone and is likely a read error. This chain joins TRBV2 and TRBJ2-5; perhaps TRBD1 as D (5 bases). This CDR3 region has 15 residues. With 1 base removed from V and 11 bases from J, the gap between germline ends came to 20 bases. From germline, CDR1 is SNHLY and CDR2 FYNNEI. DNA of the CDR3: TGTGCCAGCAGTGAAGGACAGTCCTCCTACAATGAGCAGTACTTC. This codes for CASSEGQSSYNEQYF. Based on the CDR3 plus reference TRBV2 and TRBJ2-5, the full variable domain is EPEVTQTPSHQVTQMGQEVILRCVPISNHLYFYWYRQILGQKVEFLVSFYNNEISEKSEIFDDQFSVERPDGSNFTLKIRSTKLEDSAMYFCASSEGQSSYNEQYFGPGTRLLVL.

This clonotype showed up many times. The genes are TRBV7-2 and TRBJ2-2, with 9 bases that match TRBD1. J was trimmed by 7 bases and V by 3 bases; bases with no gene match: 9. The germline V gene has CDR1 SGHTA and CDR2 FQGNSA. The CDR3 is 16 amino acids. CDR3 nucleotide sequence: TGTGCCAGCAGCTTTATTCCGGGACAGGGTGGCGGGGAGCTGTTTTTT. Protein sequence: CASSFIPGQGGGELFF.

This clonotype was seen many times. The gene calls are TRBV18 and TRBJ1-4; the match to TRBD1 covers 9 bases. Germline loops: CDR1 KGHSH, CDR2 LQKENI. J was trimmed by 8 bases and V by 2 bases; bases with no gene match: 3. The CDR3 consists of 14 residues. CDR3 in amino acids: CASSPGTGPEKLFF. In DNA, the CDR3 is TGTGCCAGCTCACCAGGGACAGGGCCCGAAAAACTGTTTTTT. The whole variable domain, filled in from reference TRBV18 and TRBJ1-4, reads NAGVMQNPRHLVRRRGQEARLRCSPMKGHSHVYWYRQLPEEGLKFMVYLQKENIIDESGMPKERFSAEFPKEGPSILRIQQVVRGDSAAYFCASSPGTGPEKLFFGSGTQLSVL.

This clonotype was counted at least ten times. J is TRBJ2-1 and V is TRBV9; D not certain. The CDR3 extends over 14 amino acids. Germline assignment: CDR1 SGDLS and CDR2 YYNGEE. V shed 0 bases and J shed 5 bases, with 9 bases lying between them. CDR3 sequence: CASSVADIDNEQFF. The CDR3 nucleotides are TGTGCCAGCAGCGTAGCCGACATAGACAATGAGCAGTTCTTC.

As for this clonotype: A far larger clone is just one base off, so this is likely a read error. This rearrangement joins TRBV3-1 to TRBJ2-1, with a possible D match to TRBD1 (5 bases). Germline-derived CDR1 and CDR2 are LGHDT and YNNKEL (reference sequence). The CDR3 totals 14 residues. V was pared by 4 bases and J by 13 bases, with 20 bases between. The CDR3 sequence: CASSPTTRAETQFF. The CDR3, as DNA: TGTGCCAGCAGCCCGACGACCAGGGCAGAGACCCAGTTCTTC.

V is TRBV21-1 and J is TRBJ2-7; TRBD1 is the table's D call and was not checked against the DNA. TRBV21-1 is described as a pseudogene. The CDR3 sequence is 12 residues long. CDR3: CASSGSGVEQYF. CDR3 coding DNA: TGTGCCAGCAGCGGTTCGGGGGTCGAGCAGTACTTC.

For this clonotype: A far more abundant clone sits one base away, making this likely a read error. As DNA, the CDR3 is TGTGCCGGCAGTCTATCCTCTCTCGGCTCCTACGAGCAGTACTTC. Its translation is CAGSLSSLGSYEQYF. The chain employs TRBV6-6 and TRBJ2-7, with unresolved D. Germline lookup yields CDR1 MNHNY and CDR2 SVGAGI (reference sequence). This CDR3 spans 15 amino acids.

This chain uses TRBV19 with TRBJ2-1; 9 bases agree with TRBD1. Germline values: CDR1 LNHDA, CDR2 SQIVND (reference sequence). V lost 7 bases and J lost 6; bases outside the gene matches: 13. The CDR3 consists of 16 residues. CDR3 residues: CASILTGGQGVNEQFF. The DNA for the CDR3 is TGTGCCAGTATTTTGACAGGGGGGCAGGGAGTCAATGAGCAGTTCTTC.

There are many counts of this clonotype. This rearrangement joins TRBV19 to TRBJ2-1; D not resolved. The CDR3 is made up of 14 amino acids. The germline CDR1 and CDR2 sequences are LNHDA and SQIVND (reference sequence). The V end lost 0 bases, the J end lost 8 bases, and 11 bases lay between the germline ends. The CDR3, as DNA: TGTGCCAGTAGTATAGATCCAGTGGCCTATGAGCAGTTCTTC. This encodes CASSIDPVAYEQFF.

This clonotype has a count of ten or more. The chain couples TRBV5-1 to TRBJ2-5; 11 positions match TRBD2. The CDR3 is 16 amino acids. Germline V CDR1 and CDR2: SGHRS, YFSETQ. The J segment lost 5 bases and the V segment lost 4 bases, leaving 10 bases of the junction unmatched. CDR3 amino acids: CASSTFLAGGLETQYF. In DNA, the CDR3 is TGCGCCAGCAGCACATTTCTAGCGGGAGGCCTGGAGACCCAGTACTTC.

This clonotype was detected many times. This sequence joins TRBV12-3 or TRBV12-4 and TRBJ2-1; the match to TRBD2 covers 10 bases. J was trimmed by 5 bases and V by 6 bases; bases with no gene match: 7. The CDR3 consists of 15 residues. CDR3 loop: CASRSNSGGDNEQFF. In DNA form, the CDR3 reads TGTGCCAGCAGGAGTAACAGCGGGGGGGACAATGAGCAGTTCTTC.

Worth noting for this clonotype: A far bigger clonotype differs at one base, so this is likely a read error. The V and J genes are TRBV6-2 or TRBV6-3 and TRBJ2-7; 16 bases match TRBD2. The J segment lost 7 bases and the V segment lost 8 bases, leaving 2 bases of the junction unmatched. This CDR3 region has 13 residues. The germline CDR1 and CDR2 sequences are MNHEY and SVGEGT. This CDR3 is CASLGLAGGEQYF. The CDR3, as DNA: TGTGCCAGCTTGGGACTAGCGGGAGGGGAGCAGTACTTC.

Comments on this clonotype: The likely explanation is a read error, given a far larger clone one base away. The rearrangement uses TRBV5-4 and TRBJ1-5; 10 nucleotides align to TRBD1. The germline V gene has CDR1 SGHNT and CDR2 YYREEE (reference sequence). Germline trimming cut 4 bases from V and 3 bases from J; bases unmatched to any gene: 4. The CDR3 has 15 amino acids. The CDR3 region has the DNA TGTGCCAGCAGCCTGGGACAGGGGTACAATCAGCCCCAGCATTTT. Protein product: CASSLGQGYNQPQHF.

The chain employs TRBV6-1 and TRBJ1-1; D not resolved. Trimming removed 1 base from V and 4 bases from J, with 7 bases in between. The CDR3 is 13 residues long. The germline gives CDR1 MNHNS, CDR2 SASEGT. The CDR3 region has the DNA TGTGCCAGCAGTGAAGGACCGGGCACTGAAGCTTTCTTT. It specifies CASSEGPGTEAFF.

This clonotype was counted at least ten times. The V and J genes are TRBV12-3 or TRBV12-4 and TRBJ2-5, with D tentatively TRBD1 or TRBD2 (5 bases each). This CDR3 spans 13 amino acids. V lost 4 bases, J lost 5 bases, and 11 bases lay in between. CDR3 DNA: TGTGCCAGCAGTTCCGGGACGGCGGAGACCCAGTACTTC. It encodes CASSSGTAETQYF.

This clonotype was found many times. The chain has TRBV6-5 and TRBJ2-7, with D possibly TRBD2 on 6 matching bases. Germline loops: CDR1 MNHEY, CDR2 SVGAGI. The CDR3 sequence is 17 residues long. The germline V and J ends were trimmed by 2 bases and 1 base, with 18 bases remaining between them. In DNA form, the CDR3 reads TGTGCCAGCAGTTACGCAGCGGGCTCATCCCATTCCTACGAGCAGTACTTC. This gives the protein CASSYAAGSSHSYEQYF.